Shown below are 24 T cell receptor beta chains from a single sample sequenced in a study of blood T cell repertoires in COVID-19. Generated by immunoSEQ multiplex PCR, the TCRdb table keeps only in-frame clones and is missing some. The sample lists fewer than 250,000 clones; around 86% were seen once. The sequenced sample consisted of peripheral blood. These TCRs come from a man between 60 and 70 years old with acute or convalescent COVID-19.

The chain couples TRBV11-2 to TRBJ2-2; D is possibly TRBD1 (6 bases). V lost 4 bases, J lost 5 bases, and 14 bases lay in between. Germline lookup yields CDR1 SGHAT and CDR2 FQNNGV. The CDR3 is 15 residues long. The CDR3 region has the DNA TGTGCCAGCAGCTCGATTCAGGGGAGAACCGGGGAGCTGTTTTTT. Translated: CASSSIQGRTGELFF.

The chain employs TRBV27 and TRBJ1-4, with 7 positions matching TRBD1. The CDR3 loop spans 17 amino acids. V was clipped by 3 bases and J by 12 bases; unmatched bases: 19. Germline CDR1 is MNHEY and CDR2 is SMNVEV (reference sequence). This CDR3 reads CASSFQVVGQRTAQLFF. CDR3 nucleotide sequence: TGTGCCAGCAGTTTTCAGGTGGTGGGACAGCGAACAGCCCAACTGTTTTTT.

The J gene is TRBJ2-5, the V gene TRBV4-2; 12 nucleotides agree with TRBD2. CDR3 length: 18 residues. V trimming: 0 bases; J trimming: 1 base; junction bases outside the gene matches: 6. Germline V gene lookup returns CDR1 LGHNA and CDR2 YNFKEQ. In DNA, the CDR3 is TGTGCCAGCAGCCAAGATCTGACTAGCGGGGGCCCCCAAGAGACCCAGTACTTC. Protein product: CASSQDLTSGGPQETQYF.

This chain joins TRBV6-6 and TRBJ1-6, with D possibly matching TRBD1 (5 bases). CDR1 and CDR2 (germline): MNHNY, SVGAGI (reference sequence). Trimming removed 6 bases at V and 14 bases at J, with 14 bases between. The CDR3 runs 12 residues. The CDR3 reads CASRTGLRTLHF. DNA for the CDR3: TGTGCCAGCAGGACGGGACTCCGAACCCTCCACTTT.

The chain has TRBV28 and TRBJ1-2, with D perhaps matching TRBD1 (6 bases). Germline loops: CDR1 MDHEN, CDR2 SYDVKM. V was shortened by 5 bases and J by 5 bases, with 9 bases between the two germline ends. There are 12 residues in the CDR3. In DNA, the CDR3 is TGTGCCAGCAGTCTGGGGGCATATGGCTACACCTTC. It yields the protein CASSLGAYGYTF.

The rearrangement links TRBV18 to TRBJ2-2; 7 nucleotides line up with TRBD2. The J segment lost 0 bases and the V segment lost 3 bases, leaving 4 bases of the junction unmatched. Germline CDR1 and CDR2: KGHSH and LQKENI. This CDR3 region has 16 residues. DNA of the CDR3: TGTGCCAGCTCACCTCGCGGGAGTCCGAACACCGGGGAGCTGTTTTTT. It specifies CASSPRGSPNTGELFF.

This clone has only one observation. V and J are TRBV3-1 (or the pseudogene TRBV3-2) and TRBJ2-3, with TRBD2 matching over 9 bases. Germline trimming cut 2 bases from V and 0 bases from J; bases unmatched to any gene: 0. Per germline, CDR1 LGHDT and CDR2 YNNKEL (reference sequence). The CDR3 is 15 amino acids. The CDR3 nucleotides are TGTGCCAGCAGCCAAAGCGGGGGGAGCACAGATACGCAGTATTTT. It translates to CASSQSGGSTDTQYF.

The J gene is TRBJ1-1, the V gene TRBV5-1; D is unclear. Germline loops: CDR1 SGHRS, CDR2 YFSETQ. The V end was cut by 1 base, the J end by 2 bases, with 15 bases between. The CDR3 has 16 residues. CDR3 DNA sequence: TGCGCCAGCAGCTTGCCCCCCCAACAATTAAACACTGAAGCTTTCTTT. Protein product: CASSLPPQQLNTEAFF.

The chain links TRBV6-5 to TRBJ2-2; TRBD1 matches 10 bases. V was clipped by 2 bases and J by 6 bases; unmatched bases: 3. There are 15 residues in the CDR3. Germline V gene data show CDR1 as MNHEY and CDR2 as SVGAGI. The CDR3, as DNA: TGTGCCAGCAGTTACGGACAGGGGGTCTCCGGGGAGCTGTTTTTT. It yields the protein CASSYGQGVSGELFF.

This clone was seen ten or more times. The chain employs TRBV19 and TRBJ2-2; 8 bases agree with TRBD1. The J segment lost 7 bases and the V segment lost 4 bases, leaving 14 bases of the junction unmatched. The CDR3 length is 17 residues. Germline assignment: CDR1 LNHDA and CDR2 SQIVND (reference sequence). CDR3 residues: CASSSRQGAVDGGELFF. CDR3 DNA: TGTGCCAGTAGTAGCAGGCAGGGGGCCGTCGACGGCGGGGAGCTGTTTTTT.

CDR3 nucleotide sequence: TGTGCCAGCAGCTTAGTGCCAGTCCTCAATGGAAACACCATATATTTT. Translated: CASSLVPVLNGNTIYF. V is TRBV7-6 and J is TRBJ1-3; D not certain. The V end was cut by 1 base, the J end by 3 bases, with 13 bases between. The CDR3 length is 16 residues. Per the germline V gene, CDR1 is SGHVS and CDR2 is FNYEAQ.

V usage is TRBV2 and J usage is TRBJ2-2, with D maybe TRBD1 (6 bases). Germline CDR1 and CDR2: SNHLY and FYNNEI. CDR3 size: 13 residues. V was clipped by 8 bases and J by 6 bases, with 13 bases between them. CDR3 amino acids: CASQDRGAGELFF. DNA of the CDR3: TGTGCCAGCCAGGACAGAGGGGCCGGGGAGCTGTTTTTT.

This rearrangement joins TRBV9 to TRBJ1-5; weak D call: TRBD1 (5 bases). The germline gives CDR1 SGDLS, CDR2 YYNGEE. V was trimmed by 2 bases and J by 0 bases, leaving 6 bases between them. The CDR3 length is 14 residues. Written as DNA, the CDR3 is TGTGCCAGCAGCGTTACAGGTAGCAATCAGCCCCAGCATTTT. Residues: CASSVTGSNQPQHF.

V gene TRBV29-1 combines with J gene TRBJ1-6, with 8 bases aligning to TRBD1. Germline CDR1 reads SQVTM; CDR2 reads ANQGSEA. J gave up 7 bases and V 5 bases, and 7 bases lay outside the gene matches. This CDR3 contains 14 residues. As DNA, the CDR3 is TGCAGCGTTCGAGCGGGACAGGCAAATTCACCCCTCCACTTT. It codes for CSVRAGQANSPLHF.

This rearrangement joins TRBV5-1 to TRBJ1-2; 11 nucleotides line up with TRBD1. Germline CDR1 is SGHRS and CDR2 is YFSETQ. Trimming removed 3 bases from V and 13 bases from J; junction bases left unmatched: 11. The CDR3 runs to 14 residues. CDR3 sequence reads: CASSSRTGGDNPTF. CDR3 DNA sequence: TGCGCCAGCAGCTCCAGGACAGGGGGCGATAATCCCACCTTC.

The chain employs TRBV3-1 (or the pseudogene TRBV3-2) and TRBJ1-1, with D possibly being TRBD1 (5 bases). Germline V lookup: CDR1 LGHDT, CDR2 YNNKEL (reference sequence). Trimming shortened V by 0 bases and J by 5 bases, and 19 bases separated the two germline ends. The CDR3 is 17 amino acids. CDR3 sequence: CASSQDLMSPRGTEAFF. CDR3 coding DNA: TGTGCCAGCAGCCAAGATCTGATGTCCCCCCGGGGGACTGAAGCTTTCTTT.

In DNA, the CDR3 is TGTGCCAGCAGCCTCCACAGGGGGGGGGAGCAGTACTTC. This encodes CASSLHRGGEQYF. The chain has TRBV11-3 and TRBJ2-7; D possibly corresponds to TRBD1 (8 bases). The V and J ends lost 5 bases and 7 bases respectively, with 15 bases between them. The CDR3 runs 13 residues. Germline CDR1 and CDR2: SGHNT and YENEEA.

In this sample, this clone turned up once. This chain uses TRBV5-1 with TRBJ1-3; 7 bases fit TRBD1. In germline, CDR1 is SGHRS, CDR2 YFSETQ. V gave up 0 bases and J gave up 4 bases; unmatched junction bases: 1. This CDR3 has 14 residues. CDR3 sequence reads: CASSLEDRGNTIYF. CDR3 nucleotides: TGCGCCAGCAGCTTGGAGGACAGGGGAAACACCATATATTTT.

The genes are TRBV7-2 and TRBJ1-2; 7 nucleotides agree with TRBD1. The germline V gene encodes CDR1 SGHTA and CDR2 FQGNSA. V shed 1 base and J 7 bases; nucleotides not matched to a gene: 12. This CDR3 is 16 amino acids long. CDR3: CASSLEVPQGGSGYTF. As DNA, the CDR3 is TGTGCCAGCAGCTTAGAGGTCCCGCAGGGGGGATCTGGCTACACCTTC.

V is TRBV19 and J is TRBJ1-2, with D hard to call. The CDR3 totals 11 residues. The V end was cut by 6 bases, the J end by 0 bases, with 2 bases between. CDR1 and CDR2 (germline): LNHDA, SQIVND (reference sequence). CDR3 coding DNA: TGTGCCAGTAGCGCTAACTATGGCTACACCTTC. It codes for CASSANYGYTF.

The chain uses TRBV7-3 and TRBJ2-3; the match to TRBD2 covers 9 bases. The ends lost 0 bases at V and 4 bases at J; junction bases unmatched: 8. Per the germline V gene, CDR1 is SGHTA and CDR2 is FQGTGA. There are 17 residues in the CDR3. The CDR3 here is CASSLTSSGARPDTQYF. In DNA, the CDR3 is TGTGCCAGCAGCTTAACTTCTAGCGGGGCCCGCCCAGATACGCAGTATTTT.

This rearrangement joins TRBV6-5 to TRBJ1-4; unclear D gene. Trimming stripped 2 bases from V and 7 bases from J, with 11 bases between. CDR1 is MNHEY, CDR2 SVGAGI, per germline. The CDR3 sequence is 14 residues long. The CDR3 region has the DNA TGTGCCAGCAGTTACAGCGGCACTGGTGAAAAACTGTTTTTT. It encodes CASSYSGTGEKLFF.

The chain uses TRBV6-5 and TRBJ2-7; 7 positions agree with TRBD1. CDR1 is MNHEY, CDR2 SVGAGI, per germline. Trimming at V came to 9 bases and at J to 5 bases, leaving 7 bases not matched to a gene. This CDR3 comprises 12 residues. The CDR3 loop is CASRQGPDEQYF. The CDR3 bases are TGTGCCAGTAGACAGGGACCCGACGAGCAGTACTTC.

The chain combines TRBV5-1 with TRBJ1-4; 7 bases line up with TRBD1. V lost 1 base to trimming and J lost 5 bases; unmatched junction nucleotides: 5. Germline V CDR1 and CDR2: SGHRS, YFSETQ. The CDR3 length is 15 residues. The CDR3 bases are TGCGCCAGCAGCTTGATAGGGGGCGCGAATGAAAAACTGTTTTTT. As protein: CASSLIGGANEKLFF. Variable domain in full (rest from reference TRBV5-1 and TRBJ1-4): KAGVTQTPRYLIKTRGQQVTLSCSPISGHRSVSWYQQTPGQGLQFLFEYFSETQRNKGNFPGRFSGRQFSNSRSEMNVSTLELGDSALYLCASSLIGGANEKLFFGSGTQLSVL.